One T cell receptor (beta chain) is described in this entry. No antigen is known for it. In the PCR, 60 Vbeta and 13 Jbeta primers were used. Here immunoSEQ multiplex PCR was the method, and the copy in TCRdb shows in-frame clones only, minus some. The sample includes 150,000 or so clones, about 74% seen only once; the top ten take about an eighth. This record belongs to a study of cytomegalovirus exposure and HLA in healthy donors. Study-wide findings and caveats: Indistinguishable V segments, including TRBV6-2 and TRBV6-3, were excluded.

Trimming cost V 5 bases and J 2 bases; bases outside gene matches: 9. CDR3 length: 15 residues. Germline loops: CDR1 PRHDT, CDR2 FYEKMQ (reference sequence). V and J are TRBV13 and TRBJ2-7; 7 bases align to TRBD1. The clonotype comes from a man in his forties in good health and CMV-seropositive. Sequencing was performed on PBMCs. CDR3 amino acids: CASSPRTGAAYEQYF. DNA for the CDR3: TGTGCCAGCAGCCCCCGGACAGGCGCAGCCTACGAGCAGTACTTC.